What follows are 32 T cell receptor beta chains derived from one specimen sequenced in a study of T cells in Graves' hyperthyroidism and ophthalmopathy. The investigators amplified TCR beta CDR3 regions from RNA transcripts. TCR CDR3 underwent first-round RT-PCR with the HTBI primer set. From the multiplex PCR reads, TCRdb called clonotypes with MiXCR, one entry per CDR3 protein. There are around 350,000 distinct CDR3 sequences in the sample; approximately 25% occur only once, and less than 85% lies in the top ten. Material for sequencing was blood. The receptor source for this set is a man aged 50 to 60 with Graves' hyperthyroidism.

The chain employs TRBV6-2 or TRBV6-3 and TRBJ2-7, with a tentative D call TRBD2 (6 bases). The tail of the sequence fits TRBJ2-1 better, so the J call may be wrong. CDR1 and CDR2 from the germline V gene are MNHEY and SVGEGT. This CDR3 spans 16 amino acids. CDR3 coding DNA: TGTGCCAGCAAGAGAAGGCCGGGAGCTGAGTCCGACGAGCAGTTCTTC. The encoded protein is CASKRRPGAESDEQFF.

This chain joins TRBV6-2 or TRBV6-3 and TRBJ1-3; D not resolved. Trimming shortened V by 8 bases and J by 3 bases, and 14 bases separated the two germline ends. CDR1 and CDR2 (germline): MNHEY, SVGEGT. This CDR3 region has 14 residues. CDR3 coding DNA: TGTGCCAGCTACACCCTCGGGCTTGGAAACACCATATATTTT. This gives the protein CASYTLGLGNTIYF.

The V and J genes are TRBV28 and TRBJ1-4, with TRBD1 identical over 8 bases. V was pared by 6 bases and J by 10 bases, with 13 bases of the junction left unmatched. This CDR3 comprises 15 residues. CDR1 is MDHEN, CDR2 SYDVKM, per germline. The CDR3 DNA sequence: TGTGCCAGCAGCCCCCCCGACAGGGGAATCGGAAAACTGTTTTTT. Translation gives CASSPPDRGIGKLFF.

The chain couples TRBV24-1 to TRBJ2-5; D may be TRBD2 (5 bases). The CDR3 totals 15 residues. V gave up 4 bases and J gave up 5 bases, with 16 bases separating them. Germline V gene sequence: CDR1 KGHDR, CDR2 SFDVKD. CDR3 nucleotide sequence: TGTGCCACCAGTGACGTCGGCGGAGGTGGGGAGACCCAGTACTTC. It translates to CATSDVGGGGETQYF.

The CDR3 coding sequence is TGTGCCAGTACGGAGCGAGAGACCCAGTACTTC. It codes for CASTERETQYF. The chain combines TRBV19 with TRBJ2-5, with no clear D. CDR3 length equals 11 residues. Germline V gives CDR1 LNHDA, CDR2 SQIVND (reference sequence). Trimming left V 7 bases short and J 4 bases short, with 7 bases between.

This rearrangement joins TRBV28 to TRBJ1-2, with 7 bases identical to TRBD1. The CDR3 loop spans 14 amino acids. Germline trimming cut 6 bases from V and 1 base from J; bases unmatched to any gene: 5. Per the germline V gene, CDR1 is MDHEN and CDR2 is SYDVKM. CDR3 region: CASSLTGVNYGYTF. The CDR3 nucleotides are TGTGCCAGCAGCTTAACAGGGGTTAACTATGGCTACACCTTC.

The table lists this clonotype with many counts. The chain recombines TRBV6-1 with TRBJ2-7; TRBD1 might be the D (6 bases). With 8 bases removed from V and 2 bases from J, the gap between germline ends came to 16 bases. The V gene's germline CDR1 is MNHNS and CDR2 SASEGT. The CDR3 extends over 14 amino acids. CDR3 sequence: CASGKTGSAYEQYF. The CDR3 DNA follows: TGTGCCAGCGGAAAGACAGGTTCCGCCTACGAGCAGTACTTC.

Many counts were recorded for this clonotype. The V call is TRBV7-3, the J call TRBJ2-3, with D unclear. Germline values: CDR1 SGHTA, CDR2 FQGTGA. This CDR3 comprises 13 residues. Trimming pared 2 bases from V and 3 bases from J, leaving 6 bases between. The CDR3 protein is CASSLEWTDTQYF. In nucleotides, the CDR3 is TGTGCCAGCAGCTTAGAATGGACAGATACGCAGTATTTT.

This clonotype was observed many times. The chain carries TRBV13 and TRBJ1-1; no reliable D call. The CDR3 sequence is 15 residues long. Germline lookup yields CDR1 PRHDT and CDR2 FYEKMQ (reference sequence). Trimming removed 3 bases from V and 0 bases from J, with 11 bases in between. The CDR3 DNA follows: TGTGCCAGCAGCTTTGAGGACGTAATGAACACTGAAGCTTTCTTT. Translating gives CASSFEDVMNTEAFF.

Ten or more counts support this clonotype. The chain employs TRBV3-1 and TRBJ1-5, with 9 bases identical to TRBD1. Germline-derived CDR1 and CDR2 are LGHDT and YNNKEL (reference sequence). Losses at the gene ends were 3 bases for V and 4 bases for J; bases not matched to a gene: 1. This CDR3 region has 14 residues. The CDR3 DNA follows: TGTGCCAGCAGCCACGGACAGGGGAATCAGCCCCAGCATTTT. This codes for CASSHGQGNQPQHF.

J is TRBJ2-1 and V is TRBV19; 15 nucleotides agree with TRBD2. Per germline, CDR1 LNHDA and CDR2 SQIVND (reference sequence). There are 17 residues in the CDR3. V lost 4 bases to trimming and J lost 4 bases; unmatched junction nucleotides: 5. CDR3: CASSTGTSGRRYNEQFF. The CDR3 nucleotides are TGTGCCAGTAGTACCGGGACTAGCGGGAGGAGGTACAATGAGCAGTTCTTC.

This clonotype was observed a few times. This chain connects TRBV30 to TRBJ1-2; D uncertain. The CDR3 is made up of 13 amino acids. The V gene's germline CDR1 is GTSNPN and CDR2 SVGIG (reference sequence). V lost 2 bases to trimming and J lost 6 bases, with 13 bases between them. The CDR3: CAWSLVYEDGYTF. DNA of the CDR3: TGTGCCTGGAGTTTGGTATACGAGGATGGCTACACCTTC.

The J gene is TRBJ1-2, the V gene TRBV5-1; D is unclear. Per the germline V gene, CDR1 is SGHRS and CDR2 is YFSETQ. The CDR3 contains 13 residues. V gave up 3 bases and J gave up 2 bases, with 8 bases separating them. CDR3 nucleotides: TGCGCCAGCAGCTCTTCGGGGAACTATGGCTACACCTTC. Protein: CASSSSGNYGYTF. Drawing the rest from reference TRBV5-1 and TRBJ1-2, the complete variable domain is KAGVTQTPRYLIKTRGQQVTLSCSPISGHRSVSWYQQTPGQGLQFLFEYFSETQRNKGNFPGRFSGRQFSNSRSEMNVSTLELGDSALYLCASSSSGNYGYTFGSGTRLTVV.

The chain carries TRBV11-3 and TRBJ2-5; no firm D call. The CDR3 spans 11 residues. Trimming removed 9 bases at V and 1 base at J, with 6 bases between. Germline CDR1 reads SGHNT; CDR2 reads YENEEA. CDR3 DNA sequence: TGTGCCAGGTCGGGCCAAGAGACCCAGTACTTC. Translation: CARSGQETQYF.

This clonotype was found a few times. The CDR3 loop is CASSSRVDGVGSYNEQFF. CDR3 DNA: TGTGCCAGCAGCTCCCGAGTGGATGGCGTTGGCTCCTACAATGAGCAGTTCTTC. J is TRBJ2-1 and V is TRBV9, with unresolved D. V lost 4 bases and J lost 0, with 20 bases in between. CDR1 is SGDLS, CDR2 YYNGEE, per germline. The CDR3 consists of 18 residues.

The sample holds a few counts of this clonotype. The chain has TRBV28 and TRBJ2-2; D remains unclear. From germline, CDR1 is MDHEN and CDR2 SYDVKM. This CDR3 has 14 residues. V was trimmed by 5 bases and J by 0 bases, leaving 7 bases between them. The chain's CDR3 is CASSPLSNTGELFF. In nucleotides, the CDR3 is TGTGCCAGCAGTCCCCTGTCGAACACCGGGGAGCTGTTTTTT.

This clonotype was found a few times. V gene TRBV3-1 combines with J gene TRBJ2-1, with unresolved D. The CDR3 has 15 residues. V lost 0 bases and J 3 bases, leaving 9 bases between the germline ends. Looked up from germline, CDR1 is LGHDT and CDR2 is YNNKEL (reference sequence). The CDR3 sequence is CASSQDGNNYNEQFF. The DNA of the CDR3 is TGTGCCAGCAGCCAAGACGGAAACAACTACAATGAGCAGTTCTTC.

This clonotype was observed a few times. The chain is built from TRBV10-3 and TRBJ1-5, with TRBD1 as a possible D gene (5 bases). The CDR3 is 13 residues long. V gave up 6 bases and J gave up 8 bases, with 14 bases separating them. Germline lookup yields CDR1 ENHRY and CDR2 SYGVKD. This CDR3 is CAISQGPVEPQHF. The CDR3 DNA reads TGTGCCATCAGCCAGGGCCCTGTGGAGCCCCAGCATTTT.

A few counts support this clonotype. This chain joins TRBV20-1 and TRBJ2-5, with TRBD1 matching 8 bases. Germline values: CDR1 DFQATT, CDR2 SNEGSKA (reference sequence). CDR3 length equals 16 residues. Trimming took 2 bases from V and 5 from J; bases not matched to a gene: 13. The CDR3 bases are TGCAGTGCTAGAAGGGACAGGCTAACTTGGGAGGAGACCCAGTACTTC. Amino acids: CSARRDRLTWEETQYF.

This clonotype was detected ten times or more. As DNA, the CDR3 is TGTGCCAGCAGTGAGAGGACTAGCGGTGCGATCTCCTACGAGCAGTACTTC. Encoded protein: CASSERTSGAISYEQYF. J is TRBJ2-7 and V is TRBV2, with 10 bases that match TRBD2. This CDR3 has 17 amino acids. V gave up 3 bases and J gave up 0 bases; unmatched junction bases: 8. Per germline, CDR1 SNHLY and CDR2 FYNNEI.

The chain combines TRBV12-3 or TRBV12-4 with TRBJ2-7; D is uncertain. This CDR3 comprises 12 residues. Deletions cut 6 bases from V and 3 bases from J, with 9 bases between. This CDR3 is CASSRPHYEQYF. CDR3 coding DNA: TGTGCCAGCAGCCGACCACACTACGAGCAGTACTTC.

This clonotype occurred a few times. The chain recombines TRBV12-3 or TRBV12-4 with TRBJ1-1; 7 nucleotides line up with TRBD1. The junction had 8 bases not matched to a gene; V was cut back by 2 bases and J by 5 bases. This CDR3 spans 15 amino acids. The CDR3 protein is CASSLNRGSRTEAFF. The CDR3 DNA is TGTGCCAGCAGTTTAAACAGGGGATCTAGGACTGAAGCTTTCTTT.

The chain recombines TRBV6-1 with TRBJ2-7; D not resolved. CDR1 MNHNS and CDR2 SASEGT come from the germline V gene. Trimming removed 8 bases at V and 6 bases at J, with 17 bases between. The length of the CDR3 is 13 residues. The CDR3: CASSLGEFGEQYF. The CDR3 nucleotides are TGTGCCAGCTCTCTGGGCGAGTTTGGCGAGCAGTACTTC.

This clonotype appeared once. The rearrangement links TRBV29-1 to TRBJ1-2; no firm D call. The length of the CDR3 is 13 residues. Per germline, CDR1 SQVTM and CDR2 ANQGSEA. Trimming shortened V by 4 bases and J by 4 bases, and 13 bases separated the two germline ends. The CDR3 reads CSVGVGLGYGYTF. The CDR3 region has the DNA TGCAGCGTTGGGGTCGGGTTAGGCTATGGCTACACCTTC. Full variable domain (remainder filled in from reference TRBV29-1 and TRBJ1-2): SAVISQKPSRDICQRGTSLTIQCQVDSQVTMMFWYRQQPGQSLTLIATANQGSEATYESGFVIDKFPISRPNLTFSTLTVSNMSPEDSSIYLCSVGVGLGYGYTFGSGTRLTVV.

This clonotype was detected a few times. The chain has TRBV28 and TRBJ2-3; D unclear. CDR1 and CDR2 (germline): MDHEN, SYDVKM. Trimming stripped 3 bases from V and 2 bases from J, with 9 bases between. This CDR3 contains 14 residues. CDR3 residues: CASSFTMPTDTQYF. The CDR3 bases are TGTGCCAGCAGTTTTACTATGCCCACAGATACGCAGTATTTT.

This clonotype was found many times. The rearrangement uses TRBV7-3 and TRBJ2-1, with unresolved D. The V and J ends lost 5 bases and 7 bases respectively, with 15 bases between them. CDR1 and CDR2 (germline): SGHTA, FQGTGA. The CDR3 spans 14 residues. The CDR3 DNA reads TGTGCCAGCAGCCTTGACATTAGGATAAATGAGCAGTTCTTC. It specifies CASSLDIRINEQFF.

The chain uses TRBV9 and TRBJ2-7; D is ambiguous. The CDR3 is 13 residues long. Germline V lookup: CDR1 SGDLS, CDR2 YYNGEE. The germline V and J ends were trimmed by 4 bases and 2 bases, with 10 bases remaining between them. CDR3 in DNA: TGTGCCAGCAGCACCGACGGCGCCTACGAGCAGTACTTC. Protein: CASSTDGAYEQYF.

This clonotype is a singleton in its sample. CDR3 DNA sequence: TGTGCCAGCACCTCCCGCCGGCAGGGGAGCTCCTACGAGCAGTACTTC. Protein sequence: CASTSRRQGSSYEQYF. This chain uses TRBV6-4 with TRBJ2-7; D is possibly TRBD1 (6 bases). The CDR3 consists of 16 residues. Trimming removed 7 bases at V and 0 bases at J, with 19 bases between. Germline V gene lookup returns CDR1 MRHNA and CDR2 SNTAGT.

As to this clonotype: This may be a read error, as it is one base from a much larger clone. The V and J genes are TRBV27 and TRBJ2-5; 9 nucleotides line up with TRBD1. Trimming took 3 bases from V and 9 from J; bases not matched to a gene: 8. The CDR3 is made up of 14 amino acids. CDR1 MNHEY and CDR2 SMNVEV come from the germline V gene (reference sequence). CDR3 bases: TGTGCCAGCAGTTTCGACAGGGGGTGGGAGGCCCAGTACTTC. Translating it yields CASSFDRGWEAQYF.

This clonotype was recorded many times. This rearrangement joins TRBV2 to TRBJ2-3, with D possibly matching TRBD2 (5 bases). Germline V gene data show CDR1 as SNHLY and CDR2 as FYNNEI. V was shortened by 4 bases and J by 5 bases, with 10 bases between the two germline ends. The length of the CDR3 is 13 residues. CDR3 coding DNA: TGTGCCAGCAGTGCGGACTGGGGAGATACGCAGTATTTT. It encodes CASSADWGDTQYF.

This chain connects TRBV15 to TRBJ2-1, with 7 bases that match TRBD2. The CDR3 has 13 residues. The germline V gene encodes CDR1 LNHNV and CDR2 YYDKDF (reference sequence). Losses at the gene ends were 7 bases for V and 8 bases for J; bases not matched to a gene: 8. The CDR3 DNA follows: TGTGCCACCAAGGGAGGGCCGGGCGATGAGCAGTTCTTC. Amino acids: CATKGGPGDEQFF.

This clonotype was picked up a small number of times. The gene calls are TRBV14 and TRBJ1-6, with 7 bases lining up with TRBD1. This CDR3 spans 14 amino acids. CDR1 is SGHDN, CDR2 FVKESK, per germline. V lost 4 bases to trimming and J lost 8 bases; unmatched junction nucleotides: 5. The CDR3 sequence is CASSPWTGHSPLHF. CDR3 bases: TGTGCCAGCAGCCCTTGGACAGGACATTCACCCCTCCACTTT. The variable domain in full, completed from reference TRBV14 and TRBJ1-6, reads EAGVTQFPSHSVIEKGQTVTLRCDPISGHDNLYWYRRVMGKEIKFLLHFVKESKQDESGMPNNRFLAERTGGTYSTLKVQPAELEDSGVYFCASSPWTGHSPLHFGNGTRLTVT.